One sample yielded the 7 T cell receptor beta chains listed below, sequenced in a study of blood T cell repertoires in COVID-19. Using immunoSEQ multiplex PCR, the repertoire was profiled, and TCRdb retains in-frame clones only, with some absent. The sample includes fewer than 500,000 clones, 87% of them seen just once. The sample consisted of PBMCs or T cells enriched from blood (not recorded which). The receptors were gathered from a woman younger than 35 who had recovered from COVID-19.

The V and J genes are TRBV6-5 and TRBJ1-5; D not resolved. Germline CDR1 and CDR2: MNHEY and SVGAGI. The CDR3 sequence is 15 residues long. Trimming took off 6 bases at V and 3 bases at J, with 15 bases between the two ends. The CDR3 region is CASSVTVDPNQPQHF. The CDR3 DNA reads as TGTGCCAGCAGCGTTACAGTAGACCCCAATCAGCCCCAGCATTTT.

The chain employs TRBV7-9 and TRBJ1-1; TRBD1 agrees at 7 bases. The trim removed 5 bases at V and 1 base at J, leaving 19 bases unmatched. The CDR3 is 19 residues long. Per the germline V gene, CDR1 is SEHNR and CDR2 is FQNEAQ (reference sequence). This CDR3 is CASSPSRTGPRGGNTEAFF. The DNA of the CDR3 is TGTGCCAGCAGCCCATCGCGGACAGGTCCTCGTGGTGGGAACACTGAAGCTTTCTTT.

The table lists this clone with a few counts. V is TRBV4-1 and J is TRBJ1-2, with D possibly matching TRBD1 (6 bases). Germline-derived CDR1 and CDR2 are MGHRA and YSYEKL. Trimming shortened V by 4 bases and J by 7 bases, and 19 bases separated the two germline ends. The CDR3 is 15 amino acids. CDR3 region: CASSPWTAVTGGYTF. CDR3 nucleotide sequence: TGCGCCAGCAGCCCTTGGACAGCCGTTACAGGTGGCTACACCTTC.

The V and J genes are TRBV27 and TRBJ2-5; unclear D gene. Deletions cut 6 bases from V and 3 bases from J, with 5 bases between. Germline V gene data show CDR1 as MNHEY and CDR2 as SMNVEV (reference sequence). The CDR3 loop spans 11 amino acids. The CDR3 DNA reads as TGTGCCAGCAGGAGAAAAGAGACCCAGTACTTC. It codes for CASRRKETQYF.

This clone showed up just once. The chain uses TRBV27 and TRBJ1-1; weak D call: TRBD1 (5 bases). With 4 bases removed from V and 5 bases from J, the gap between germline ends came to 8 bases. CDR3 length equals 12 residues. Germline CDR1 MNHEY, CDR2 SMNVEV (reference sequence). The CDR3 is CASSYGGTEAFF. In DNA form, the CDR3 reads TGTGCCAGCAGTTACGGGGGAACTGAAGCTTTCTTT.

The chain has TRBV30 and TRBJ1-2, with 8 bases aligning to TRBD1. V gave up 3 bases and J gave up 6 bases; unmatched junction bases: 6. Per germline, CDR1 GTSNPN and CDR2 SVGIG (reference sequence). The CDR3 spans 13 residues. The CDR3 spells CAWSPDRGDGYTF. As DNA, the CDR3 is TGTGCCTGGAGCCCCGACAGGGGCGATGGCTACACCTTC.

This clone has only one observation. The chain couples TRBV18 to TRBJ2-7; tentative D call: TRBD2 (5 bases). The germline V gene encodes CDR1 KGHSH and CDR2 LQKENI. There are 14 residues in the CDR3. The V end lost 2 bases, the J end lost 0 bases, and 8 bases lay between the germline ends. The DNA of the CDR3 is TGTGCCAGCTCACCAAAGGCGGGCTCCTACGAGCAGTACTTC. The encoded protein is CASSPKAGSYEQYF.